The rows below give T cell receptor beta chains drawn from one sample of a study of monozygotic twins with inflammatory bowel disease. Following a re-call of the 5' RACE reads, TCRdb has one entry per CDR3 protein and lacks DNA. This sample's table reports 210,000 or so distinct CDR3 sequences. The sample comprised blood. The receptor source for this set is a human donor with ulcerative colitis or Crohn's disease, or a healthy co-twin of an affected twin (not recorded which). The CDR3 runs from the conserved cysteine through the conserved F or W. Some rows mark clone size as missing; the rest say once, few, many or name a class of expanded clone.

size: .
V: TRBV6-5
J: TRBJ1-2
CDR3: CASSYSAGNTNYGYTF

size: .
V: TRBV5-1
J: TRBJ2-3
CDR3: CASSLAGTSRMDTQYF

size: .
V: TRBV29-1
J: TRBJ1-1
CDR3: CSVVKGTEAFF

size: .
V: TRBV19
J: TRBJ1-5
CDR3: CASSNGYRGFDQPQHF

size: .
V: TRBV7-3
J: TRBJ2-1
CDR3: CASSRTGTSGRNEQFF

size: .
V: TRBV6-2/TRBV6-3
J: TRBJ1-5
CDR3: CASTLGGPQPQHF

size: .
V: TRBV7-6
J: TRBJ2-7
CDR3: CASSLAGSSGSNSYEQYF

size: .
V: TRBV5-1
J: TRBJ2-1
CDR3: CASSLGTTSGLNEQFF

size: .
V: TRBV28
J: TRBJ2-7
CDR3: CASSPPAGWSYEQYF

size: .
V: TRBV5-1
J: TRBJ2-1
CDR3: CASSLVPTSNWEQFF

size: .
V: TRBV5-1
J: TRBJ2-3
CDR3: CASSLQVRGGTDTQYF

size: .
V: TRBV29-1
J: TRBJ2-1
CDR3: CSAVDTTEQFF

size: .
V: TRBV19
J: TRBJ2-3
CDR3: CASSIREGRTDTQYF

size: .
V: TRBV7-2
J: TRBJ2-7
CDR3: CASSITSPAYEQYF

size: .
V: TRBV10-3
J: TRBJ2-3
CDR3: CAISDGGGGKDTQYF

size: .
V: TRBV20-1
J: TRBJ2-1
CDR3: CSASGGAVNEQFF

size: .
V: TRBV6-5
J: TRBJ2-1
CDR3: CASSYGGGLALYNEQFF

size: .
V: TRBV6-1
J: TRBJ2-6
CDR3: CASRTGTSGGGDVLTF

size: .
V: TRBV18
J: TRBJ1-2
CDR3: CASSPSESYGYTF

size: .
V: TRBV9
J: TRBJ2-1
CDR3: CASSVDRGPYNEQFF

size: .
V: TRBV7-9
J: TRBJ2-2
CDR3: CASSLAGQGGPRGELFF

size: .
V: TRBV5-5
J: TRBJ1-5
CDR3: CASSWGTGGFSNQPQHF

size: .
V: TRBV29-1
J: TRBJ1-1
CDR3: CSVDGGKGAEAFF

size: .
V: TRBV7-6
J: TRBJ2-2
CDR3: CASSVGTTHTGELFF

size: .
V: TRBV7-9
J: TRBJ1-5
CDR3: CASSLGGGDQPQHF

size: .
V: TRBV7-2
J: TRBJ1-5
CDR3: CASSLAGTGNQPQHF

size: .
V: TRBV20-1
J: TRBJ1-3
CDR3: CSARQPSSGNTIYF

size: .
V: TRBV12-3/TRBV12-4
J: TRBJ2-7
CDR3: CASSLGGLAGKEQYF

size: .
V: TRBV27
J: TRBJ2-1
CDR3: CASSLWSQAYNEQFF

size: .
V: TRBV11-2
J: TRBJ2-1
CDR3: CASSFGGAGEQFF

size: .
V: TRBV12-3/TRBV12-4
J: TRBJ1-1
CDR3: CASSFINTEAFF

size: .
V: TRBV29-1
J: TRBJ2-7
CDR3: CSARSQGAEQYF

size: .
V: TRBV4-3
J: TRBJ1-2
CDR3: CASSQDRGQWYGYTF

size: .
V: TRBV27
J: TRBJ2-2
CDR3: CASSFGGLNTGELFF

size: .
V: TRBV7-9
J: TRBJ2-5
CDR3: CASTEGRETQYF

size: .
V: TRBV5-1
J: TRBJ1-2
CDR3: CASSLDGEVREGYTF

size: .
V: TRBV5-1
J: TRBJ2-3
CDR3: CASSLVPESTDTQYF

size: .
V: TRBV7-6
J: TRBJ2-5
CDR3: CASSLANTPNGETQYF

size: .
V: TRBV6-5
J: TRBJ2-7
CDR3: CASSFERSAYEQYF

size: .
V: TRBV9
J: TRBJ2-3
CDR3: CASSSPGGRALTDTQYF

size: .
V: TRBV6-2/TRBV6-3
J: TRBJ2-1
CDR3: CASRTAGEQFF

size: .
V: TRBV7-9
J: TRBJ1-1
CDR3: CASSPDRGNTEAFF

size: .
V: TRBV20-1
J: TRBJ2-7
CDR3: CSASSGRSYEQYF

size: .
V: TRBV6-2/TRBV6-3
J: TRBJ1-2
CDR3: CASKDIGTYGYTF

size: medium-sized
V: TRBV6-5
J: TRBJ1-1
CDR3: CASRSGGTEAFF

size: .
V: TRBV12-3/TRBV12-4
J: TRBJ2-1
CDR3: CASSLRATGPRF

size: .
V: TRBV7-2
J: TRBJ2-1
CDR3: CASSTSGAYYNEQFF

size: .
V: TRBV12-3/TRBV12-4
J: TRBJ2-1
CDR3: CASSLGGQGPHNEQFF

size: .
V: TRBV5-1
J: TRBJ2-2
CDR3: CASKPGTLNTGELFF

size: .
V: TRBV5-4
J: TRBJ2-2
CDR3: CASRWDGNTGELFF